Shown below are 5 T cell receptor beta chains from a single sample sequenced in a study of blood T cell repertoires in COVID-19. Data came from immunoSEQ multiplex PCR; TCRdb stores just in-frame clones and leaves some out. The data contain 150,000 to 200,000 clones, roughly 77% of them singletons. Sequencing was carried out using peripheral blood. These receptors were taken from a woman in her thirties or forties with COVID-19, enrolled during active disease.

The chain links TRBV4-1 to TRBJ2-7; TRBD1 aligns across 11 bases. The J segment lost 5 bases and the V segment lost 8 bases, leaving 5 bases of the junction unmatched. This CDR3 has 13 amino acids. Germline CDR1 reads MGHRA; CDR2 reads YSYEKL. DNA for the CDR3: TGCGCCAGCCGCGGGACAGGGGGTAACGAGCAGTACTTC. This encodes CASRGTGGNEQYF.

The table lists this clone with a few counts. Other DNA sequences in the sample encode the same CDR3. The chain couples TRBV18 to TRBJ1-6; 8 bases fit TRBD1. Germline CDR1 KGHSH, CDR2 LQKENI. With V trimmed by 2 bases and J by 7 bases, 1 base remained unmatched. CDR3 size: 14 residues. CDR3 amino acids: CASSPGQGNSPLHF. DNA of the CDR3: TGTGCCAGCTCACCAGGACAGGGAAATTCACCCCTCCACTTT.

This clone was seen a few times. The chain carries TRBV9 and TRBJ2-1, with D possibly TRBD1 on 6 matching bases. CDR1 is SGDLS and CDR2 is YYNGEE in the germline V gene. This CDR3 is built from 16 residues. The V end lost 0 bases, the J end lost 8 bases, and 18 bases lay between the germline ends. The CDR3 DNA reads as TGTGCCAGCAGCGTAGGCGTGGGGGCGCCAGGGGATGAGCAGTTCTTC. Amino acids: CASSVGVGAPGDEQFF.

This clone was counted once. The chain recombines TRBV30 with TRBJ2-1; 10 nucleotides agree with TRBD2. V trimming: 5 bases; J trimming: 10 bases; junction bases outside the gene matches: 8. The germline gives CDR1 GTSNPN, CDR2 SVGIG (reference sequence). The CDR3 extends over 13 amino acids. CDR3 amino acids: CAWGVAGGVEQFF. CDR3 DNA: TGTGCCTGGGGGGTAGCGGGAGGAGTAGAGCAGTTCTTC.

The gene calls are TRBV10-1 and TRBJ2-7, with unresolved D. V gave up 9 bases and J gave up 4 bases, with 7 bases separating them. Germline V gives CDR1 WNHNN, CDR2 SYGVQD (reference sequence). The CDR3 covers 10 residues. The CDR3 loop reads CARATYEQYF. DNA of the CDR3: TGCGCCAGAGCGACTTACGAGCAGTACTTC.